The clone carrying this TCR beta chain was found a few times. The antigen is undetermined. The source of the sample is a study of beta chain features in type 1 diabetes. V gave up 6 bases and J gave up 0 bases; unmatched junction bases: 11. CDR1 is SGHNT, CDR2 YYREEE, per germline (reference sequence). The CDR3 covers 16 residues. The investigators reverse transcribed all of the isolated RNA, so they sequenced expressed TCRB transcripts. Clones were sequenced by immunoSEQ multiplex PCR, and TCRdb holds only the in-frame ones, with some missing. The sample lists a few hundred thousand clones; roughly 12% were seen once. Whole-study findings and limits: Within each of all four CD4+ subsets, Type 1 diabetes patients had TCRB CDR3s that were moderately but significantly shorter.

V usage is TRBV5-4 and J usage is TRBJ1-1; 7 bases match TRBD1. This clonotype was obtained from a woman under 30 with type 1 diabetes. Sequencing was carried out using naive CD4+ T cells from blood. The CDR3 is CASTRGTDPMNTEAFF. The CDR3 coding sequence is TGTGCCAGCACCCGAGGGACAGACCCGATGAACACTGAAGCTTTCTTT.